This record concerns one T cell receptor beta chain sequence. This sample was taken from a study of cytomegalovirus exposure and HLA in healthy donors. The PCR had 60 Vbeta and 13 Jbeta primers. Using immunoSEQ multiplex PCR, the repertoire was profiled, and TCRdb retains in-frame clones only, with some absent. The sample lists under 200,000 clones; around 80% were seen once. The trim removed 0 bases at V and 5 bases at J, leaving 6 bases unmatched. This CDR3 is 16 amino acids long. Germline loops: CDR1 MRHNA, CDR2 SNTAGT. This TCR was sampled from a male donor in good health and CMV-seropositive. Input material: PBMCs. This rearrangement joins TRBV6-4 to TRBJ2-2; 7 bases map to TRBD2. CDR3 sequence (DNA): TGTGCCAGCAGTGACTCCAACGCGGGAGAGACCGGGGAGCTGTTTTTT. It encodes CASSDSNAGETGELFF.